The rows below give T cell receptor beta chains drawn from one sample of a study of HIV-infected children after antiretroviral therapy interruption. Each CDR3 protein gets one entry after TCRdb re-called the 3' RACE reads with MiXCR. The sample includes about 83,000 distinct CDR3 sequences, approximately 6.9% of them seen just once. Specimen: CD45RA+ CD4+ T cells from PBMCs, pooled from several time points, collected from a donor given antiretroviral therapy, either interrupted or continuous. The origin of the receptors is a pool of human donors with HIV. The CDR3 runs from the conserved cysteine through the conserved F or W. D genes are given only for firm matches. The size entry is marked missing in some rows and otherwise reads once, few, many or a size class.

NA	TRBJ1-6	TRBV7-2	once	CASSLVGRPSLNSPLHF	TGTGCCAGCAGCTTAGTTGGCAGGCCTAGCCTTAATTCACCCCTCCACTTT
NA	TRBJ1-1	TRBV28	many	CASSFQGPLAAFF	TGTGCCAGCAGTTTTCAGGGGCCCTTGGCGGCTTTCTTT
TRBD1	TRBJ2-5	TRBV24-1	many	CATSDSGQVQETQYF	TGTGCCACCAGTGATTCGGGACAGGTCCAAGAGACCCAGTACTTC
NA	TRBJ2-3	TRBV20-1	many	CSARMTDSTDTQYF	TGCAGTGCTAGAATGACGGACTCCACAGATACGCAGTATTTT
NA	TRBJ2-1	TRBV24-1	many	CATSDFGGGEQFF	TGTGCCACCAGTGATTTCGGGGGTGGGGAGCAGTTCTTC
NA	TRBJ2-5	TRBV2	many	CASTSGLETQYF	TGTGCCAGCACCTCTGGTCTAGAGACCCAGTACTTC
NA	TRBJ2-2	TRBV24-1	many	CATSDLRLGNTGELFF	TGTGCCACCAGTGATTTGCGTTTGGGAAACACCGGGGAGCTGTTTTTT
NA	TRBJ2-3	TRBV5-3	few	CARRRGADLCSTDTQYF	TGTGCCAGACGAAGAGGGGCGGATCTTTGTAGCACAGATACGCAGTATTTT
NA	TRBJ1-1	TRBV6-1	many	CASSVGDRGEDLNTEAFF	TGTGCCAGCAGTGTAGGAGACCGCGGGGAAGACTTGAACACTGAAGCTTTCTTT
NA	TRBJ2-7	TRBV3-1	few	CASSQDQGGYEQYF	TGTGCCAGCAGCCAAGATCAAGGGGGTTACGAGCAGTACTTC
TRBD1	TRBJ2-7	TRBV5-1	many	CASTREGTGIYEQYF	TGCGCCAGCACCAGAGAGGGGACAGGGATCTACGAGCAGTACTTC
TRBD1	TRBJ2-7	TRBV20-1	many	CSAPQGVDEQYF	TGCAGTGCTCCACAGGGGGTGGACGAGCAGTACTTC
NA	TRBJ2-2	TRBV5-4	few	CASSLTPGELFF	TGTGCCAGCAGCTTGACCCCCGGGGAGCTGTTTTTT
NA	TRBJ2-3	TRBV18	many	CASSPLQGLTDTQYF	TGTGCCAGCTCACCACTGCAGGGGCTCACAGATACGCAGTATTTT
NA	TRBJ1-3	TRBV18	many	CASSPPTGSGNTIYF	TGTGCCAGCTCACCACCTACAGGCTCTGGAAACACCATATATTTT
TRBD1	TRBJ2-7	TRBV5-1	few	CASSLLTGVYEQYF	TGCGCCAGCAGCTTGTTGACAGGGGTCTACGAGCAGTACTTC
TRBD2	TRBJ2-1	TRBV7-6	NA	CASSWGLAGDSYNEQFF	TGTGCCAGCAGCTGGGGACTAGCGGGGGACTCCTACAATGAGCAGTTCTTC
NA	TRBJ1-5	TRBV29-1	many	CSEGQPQHF	TGCAGCGAGGGGCAGCCCCAGCATTTT
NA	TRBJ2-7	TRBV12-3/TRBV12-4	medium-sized	CASSLKGRGGEQYF	TGTGCCAGCAGTTTAAAAGGGCGGGGAGGCGAGCAGTACTTC
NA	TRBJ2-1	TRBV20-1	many	CSARDLRRGARNEQFF	TGCAGTGCTAGAGATCTTCGCAGGGGTGCCCGCAATGAGCAGTTCTTC
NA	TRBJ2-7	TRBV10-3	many	CAISLKEGYEQYF	TGTGCCATCAGCTTAAAAGAGGGTTACGAGCAGTACTTC
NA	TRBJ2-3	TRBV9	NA	CASSPRGGGQPSADTQYF	TGTGCCAGCAGCCCCCGAGGGGGGGGACAGCCGAGCGCAGATACGCAGTATTTT
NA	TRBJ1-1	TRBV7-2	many	CASSSTVEAFF	TGTGCCAGCAGCTCCACAGTTGAAGCTTTCTTT
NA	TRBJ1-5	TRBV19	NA	CAGSPGRGQPQHF	TGTGCCGGCTCGCCGGGTCGAGGTCAGCCCCAGCATTTT
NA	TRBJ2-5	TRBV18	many	CASSPRQQETQYF	TGTGCCAGCTCACCGCGACAGCAAGAGACCCAGTACTTC
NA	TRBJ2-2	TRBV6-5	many	CASVRSPSTGELFF	TGTGCCAGCGTAAGGAGCCCATCCACCGGGGAGCTGTTTTTT
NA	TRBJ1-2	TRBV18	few	CASSPSGLTNYGYTF	TGTGCCAGCTCACCAAGCGGACTTACTAACTATGGCTACACCTTC
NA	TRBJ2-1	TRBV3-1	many	CASSPETSRRNEQFF	TGTGCCAGCAGTCCGGAGACTAGTCGAAGAAATGAGCAGTTCTTC
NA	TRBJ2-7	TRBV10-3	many	CAIRTNKGTLYEQYF	TGTGCCATCCGGACCAATAAGGGGACTTTGTACGAGCAGTACTTC